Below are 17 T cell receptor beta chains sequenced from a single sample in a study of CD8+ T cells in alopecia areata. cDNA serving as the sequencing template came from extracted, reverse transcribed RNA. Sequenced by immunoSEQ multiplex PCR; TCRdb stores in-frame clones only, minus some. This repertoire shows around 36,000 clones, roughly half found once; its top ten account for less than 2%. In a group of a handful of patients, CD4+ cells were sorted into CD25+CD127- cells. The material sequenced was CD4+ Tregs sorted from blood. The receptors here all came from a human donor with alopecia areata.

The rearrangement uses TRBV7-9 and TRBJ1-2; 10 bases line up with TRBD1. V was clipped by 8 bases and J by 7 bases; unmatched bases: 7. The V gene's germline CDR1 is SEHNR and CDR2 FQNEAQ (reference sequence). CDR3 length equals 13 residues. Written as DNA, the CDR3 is TGTGCCAGCTCCGGGACAGGGGTTCGTGGCTACACCTTC. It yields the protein CASSGTGVRGYTF.

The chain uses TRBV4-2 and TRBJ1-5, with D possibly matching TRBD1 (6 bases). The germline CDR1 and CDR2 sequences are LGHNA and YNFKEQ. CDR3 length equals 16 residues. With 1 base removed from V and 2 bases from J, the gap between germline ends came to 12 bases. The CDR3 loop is CASSQVDPGGNQPQHF. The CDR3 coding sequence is TGTGCCAGCAGCCAAGTGGATCCAGGGGGCAATCAGCCCCAGCATTTT.

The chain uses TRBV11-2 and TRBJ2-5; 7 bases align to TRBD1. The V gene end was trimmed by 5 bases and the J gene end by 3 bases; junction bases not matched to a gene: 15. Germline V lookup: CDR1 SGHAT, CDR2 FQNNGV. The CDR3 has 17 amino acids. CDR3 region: CASSLYSARGLKETQYF. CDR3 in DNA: TGTGCCAGCAGCCTCTACAGCGCGAGGGGGCTGAAAGAGACCCAGTACTTC. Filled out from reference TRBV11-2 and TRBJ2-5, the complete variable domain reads EAGVAQSPRYKIIEKRQSVAFWCNPISGHATLYWYQQILGQGPKLLIQFQNNGVVDDSQLPKDRFSAERLKGVDSTLKIQPAKLEDSAVYLCASSLYSARGLKETQYFGPGTRLLVL.

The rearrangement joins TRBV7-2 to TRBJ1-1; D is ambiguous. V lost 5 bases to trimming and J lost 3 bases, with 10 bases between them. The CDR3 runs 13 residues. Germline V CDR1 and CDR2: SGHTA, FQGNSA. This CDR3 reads CASSEFGDTEAFF. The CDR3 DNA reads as TGTGCCAGCAGCGAATTCGGGGACACTGAAGCTTTCTTT.

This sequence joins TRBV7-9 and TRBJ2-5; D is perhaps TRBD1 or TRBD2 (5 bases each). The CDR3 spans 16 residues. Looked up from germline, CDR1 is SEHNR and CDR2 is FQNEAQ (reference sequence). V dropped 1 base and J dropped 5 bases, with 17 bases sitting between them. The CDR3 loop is CASSLDRGGGYETQYF. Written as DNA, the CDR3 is TGTGCCAGCAGCTTAGATCGGGGCGGCGGGTATGAGACCCAGTACTTC.

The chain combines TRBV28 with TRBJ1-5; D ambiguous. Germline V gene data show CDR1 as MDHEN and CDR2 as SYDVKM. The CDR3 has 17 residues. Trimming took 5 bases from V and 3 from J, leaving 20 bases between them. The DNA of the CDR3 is TGTGCCAGCAGTCCCTCCCCGACCCATGGCCTCAATCAGCCCCAGCATTTT. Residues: CASSPSPTHGLNQPQHF.

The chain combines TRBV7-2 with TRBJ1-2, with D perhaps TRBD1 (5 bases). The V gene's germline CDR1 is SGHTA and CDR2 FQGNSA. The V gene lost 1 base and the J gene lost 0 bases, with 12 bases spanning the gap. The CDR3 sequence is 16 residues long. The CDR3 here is CASSLGGISANYGYTF. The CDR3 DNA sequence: TGTGCCAGCAGCTTAGGGGGGATTAGCGCTAACTATGGCTACACCTTC. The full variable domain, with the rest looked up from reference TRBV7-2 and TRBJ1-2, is GAGVSQSPSNKVTEKGKDVELRCDPISGHTALYWYRQSLGQGLEFLIYFQGNSAPDKSGLPSDRFSAERTGGSVSTLTIQRTQQEDSAVYLCASSLGGISANYGYTFGSGTRLTVV.

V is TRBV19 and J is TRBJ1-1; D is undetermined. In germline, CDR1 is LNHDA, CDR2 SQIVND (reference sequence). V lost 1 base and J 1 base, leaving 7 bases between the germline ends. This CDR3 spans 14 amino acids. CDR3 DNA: TGTGCCAGTAGTATAGCTCAGAAGAACACTGAAGCTTTCTTT. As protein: CASSIAQKNTEAFF.

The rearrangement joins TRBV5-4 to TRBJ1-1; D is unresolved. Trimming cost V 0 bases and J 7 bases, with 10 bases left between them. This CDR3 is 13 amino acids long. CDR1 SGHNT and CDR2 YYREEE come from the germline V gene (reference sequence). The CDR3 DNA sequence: TGTGCCAGCAGCTTGGGGGGTCTCCTTGAAGCTTTCTTT. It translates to CASSLGGLLEAFF.

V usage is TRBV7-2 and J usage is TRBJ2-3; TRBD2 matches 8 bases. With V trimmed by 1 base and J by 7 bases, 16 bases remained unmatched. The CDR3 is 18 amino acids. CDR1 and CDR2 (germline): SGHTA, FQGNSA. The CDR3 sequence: CASSLVSSGGSTYHTQYF. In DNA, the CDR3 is TGTGCCAGCAGCTTAGTTTCCAGCGGGGGTTCCACCTATCATACGCAGTATTTT. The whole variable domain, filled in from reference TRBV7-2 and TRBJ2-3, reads GAGVSQSPSNKVTEKGKDVELRCDPISGHTALYWYRQSLGQGLEFLIYFQGNSAPDKSGLPSDRFSAERTGGSVSTLTIQRTQQEDSAVYLCASSLVSSGGSTYHTQYFGPGTRLTVL.

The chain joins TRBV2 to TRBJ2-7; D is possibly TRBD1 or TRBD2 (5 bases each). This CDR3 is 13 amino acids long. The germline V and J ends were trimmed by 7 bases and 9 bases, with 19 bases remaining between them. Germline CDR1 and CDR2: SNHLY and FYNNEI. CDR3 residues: CASIGNRRLWQYF. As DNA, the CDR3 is TGTGCCAGCATCGGGAACAGGAGGCTCTGGCAGTACTTC.

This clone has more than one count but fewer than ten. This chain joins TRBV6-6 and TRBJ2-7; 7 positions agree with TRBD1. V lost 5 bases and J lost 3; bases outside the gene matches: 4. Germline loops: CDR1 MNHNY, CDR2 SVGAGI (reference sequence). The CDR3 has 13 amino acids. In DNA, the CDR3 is TGTGCCAGCAGTCGACAGGGTAGCTACGAGCAGTACTTC. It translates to CASSRQGSYEQYF.

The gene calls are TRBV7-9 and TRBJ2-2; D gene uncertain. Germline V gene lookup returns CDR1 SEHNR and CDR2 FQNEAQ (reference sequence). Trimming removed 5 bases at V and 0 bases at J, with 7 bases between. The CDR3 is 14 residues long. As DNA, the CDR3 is TGTGCCAGCAGCCTTGACTCGAACACCGGGGAGCTGTTTTTT. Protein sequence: CASSLDSNTGELFF.

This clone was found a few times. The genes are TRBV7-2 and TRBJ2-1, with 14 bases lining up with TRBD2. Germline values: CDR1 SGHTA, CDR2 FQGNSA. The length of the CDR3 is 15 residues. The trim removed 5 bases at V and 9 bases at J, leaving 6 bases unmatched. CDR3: CASSQTSGRAAEQFF. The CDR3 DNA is TGTGCCAGCAGCCAGACTAGCGGGAGGGCCGCTGAGCAGTTCTTC.

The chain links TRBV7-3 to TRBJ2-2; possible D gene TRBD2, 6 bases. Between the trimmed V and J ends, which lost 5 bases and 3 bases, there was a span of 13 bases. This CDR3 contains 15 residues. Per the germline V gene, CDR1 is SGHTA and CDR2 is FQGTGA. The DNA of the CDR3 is TGTGCCAGCAGCCGGACTACCCCGGACACCGGGGAGCTGTTTTTT. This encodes CASSRTTPDTGELFF.

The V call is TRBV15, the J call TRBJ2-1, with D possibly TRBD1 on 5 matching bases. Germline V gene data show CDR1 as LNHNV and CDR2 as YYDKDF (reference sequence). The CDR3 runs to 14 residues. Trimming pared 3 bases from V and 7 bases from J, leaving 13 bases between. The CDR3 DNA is TGTGCCACCAGCAGGGCTTCTAGGGGAAATGAGCAGTTCTTC. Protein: CATSRASRGNEQFF.

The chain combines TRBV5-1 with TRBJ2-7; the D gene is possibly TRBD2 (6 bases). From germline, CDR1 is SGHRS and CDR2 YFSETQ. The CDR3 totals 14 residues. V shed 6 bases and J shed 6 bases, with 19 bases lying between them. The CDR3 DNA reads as TGCGCCAGCAAAGCAGCGGGTGCCGAGGGCGAGCAGTACTTC. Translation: CASKAAGAEGEQYF.